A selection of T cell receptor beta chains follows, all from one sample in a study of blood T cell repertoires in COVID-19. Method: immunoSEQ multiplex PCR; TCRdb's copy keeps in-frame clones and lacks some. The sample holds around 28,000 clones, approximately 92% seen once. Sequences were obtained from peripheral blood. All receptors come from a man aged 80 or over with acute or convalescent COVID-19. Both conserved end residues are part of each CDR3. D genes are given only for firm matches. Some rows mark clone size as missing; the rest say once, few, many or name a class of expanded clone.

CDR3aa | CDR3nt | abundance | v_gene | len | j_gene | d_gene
CASSLVGQNSPLHF | TGCGCCAGCAGCTTGGTTGGCCAAAATTCACCCCTCCACTTT | . | TRBV5-1 | 14 | TRBJ1-6 | .
CAWSDYRKFTGELFF | TGTGCCTGGAGTGACTACCGGAAATTCACCGGGGAGCTGTTTTTT | . | TRBV30 | 15 | TRBJ2-2 | .
CASGFFGTPDRDYEQFF | TGTGCTAGTGGTTTTTTTGGAACACCGGACAGGGACTATGAGCAGTTCTTC | . | TRBV12-5 | 17 | TRBJ2-1 | TRBD1
CASSTVNTEAFF | TGTGCCAGTAGCACAGTGAACACTGAAGCTTTCTTT | . | TRBV19 | 12 | TRBJ1-1 | .
CAISEYPQNTEAFF | TGTGCCATCAGTGAGTACCCACAGAACACTGAAGCTTTCTTT | . | TRBV10-3 | 14 | TRBJ1-1 | .
CASSRQGAANEKLFF | TGTGCCAGTAGTAGACAGGGGGCGGCTAATGAAAAACTGTTTTTT | . | TRBV19 | 15 | TRBJ1-4 | TRBD1
CASKRDYNEQFF | TGTGCCAGCAAGCGGGACTACAATGAGCAGTTCTTC | . | TRBV27 | 12 | TRBJ2-1 | TRBD2
CASSSGLGLDRASYEQYF | TGTGCCAGCAGCTCTGGGCTCGGACTAGACCGGGCGTCCTACGAGCAGTACTTC | . | TRBV7-9 | 18 | TRBJ2-7 | TRBD2
CSVEALAGGFDEQFF | TGCAGCGTTGAGGCTCTAGCGGGAGGCTTCGATGAGCAGTTCTTC | . | TRBV29-1 | 15 | TRBJ2-1 | TRBD2
CASSQPGTEYEQYF | TGTGCCAGCAGTCAACCCGGGACAGAATACGAGCAGTACTTC | . | TRBV28 | 14 | TRBJ2-7 | TRBD1
CASSFQGTNYGYTF | TGTGCCAGCAGTTTTCAGGGAACTAACTATGGCTACACCTTC | . | TRBV28 | 14 | TRBJ1-2 | .
CASSLGDRDTYGYTF | TGCGCCAGCAGCTTGGGGGACAGGGACACCTATGGCTACACCTTC | medium-sized | TRBV5-1 | 15 | TRBJ1-2 | TRBD1
CASSLRGDEKLFF | TGTGCCAGCAGCTTAAGGGGCGATGAAAAACTGTTTTTT | . | TRBV7-9 | 13 | TRBJ1-4 | .
CASSPWRGQGRFQYSFNEQFF | TGTGCCAGCAGCCCTTGGCGAGGACAGGGTCGATTCCAATATTCGTTCAATGAGCAGTTCTTC | few | TRBV14 | 21 | TRBJ2-1 | TRBD1
CASTIFSPGRVQGDEQYF | TGCGCCAGCACCATATTTTCCCCCGGAAGGGTTCAGGGGGACGAGCAGTACTTC | . | TRBV5-1 | 18 | TRBJ2-7 | TRBD1
CAWGLAGGPYNEQFF | TGTGCCTGGGGTTTAGCGGGGGGTCCCTACAATGAGCAGTTCTTC | . | TRBV30 | 15 | TRBJ2-1 | TRBD2
CASSRGTSGQRELFF | TGTGCCAGCAGCCGTGGGACTAGCGGGCAACGCGAGCTGTTTTTT | . | TRBV27 | 15 | TRBJ2-2 | TRBD2
CASSLGGTSGSYQYF | TGCGCCAGCAGCTTAGGGGGGACTAGCGGGAGTTATCAGTACTTC | . | TRBV5-1 | 15 | TRBJ2-7 | TRBD2
CASSPGRPSGANVLTF | TGTGCCAGCAGTCCCGGGAGACCCTCTGGGGCCAACGTCCTGACTTTC | . | TRBV27 | 16 | TRBJ2-6 | .
CASRQLAGSSYEQYF | TGTGCCAGCCGACAACTAGCGGGGTCCTCCTACGAGCAGTACTTC | . | TRBV11-2 | 15 | TRBJ2-7 | TRBD2
CASSTPGLAGHNEQFF | TGCGCCAGCAGCACGCCGGGACTAGCGGGTCACAATGAGCAGTTCTTC | . | TRBV5-1 | 16 | TRBJ2-1 | TRBD2
CSVGHTSGDRGEQFF | TGCAGCGTTGGTCATACTAGCGGCGACCGTGGTGAGCAGTTCTTC | . | TRBV29-1 | 15 | TRBJ2-1 | TRBD2
CASSQEGTVTYEQYF | TGTGCCAGCAGCCAAGAGGGCACAGTTACCTACGAGCAGTACTTC | . | TRBV3-1/TRBV3-2 | 15 | TRBJ2-7 | .
CASSLDRGQPQHF | TGTGCCAGCAGCTTGGACCGCGGGCAGCCCCAGCATTTT | . | TRBV5-5 | 13 | TRBJ1-5 | .
CASSLMRVTDTQYF | TGTGCCAGCAGCTTAATGCGAGTCACAGATACGCAGTATTTT | . | TRBV7-2 | 14 | TRBJ2-3 | .
CASSLGLGTDTQYF | TGTGCCAGCAGCCTAGGATTGGGCACAGATACGCAGTATTTT | . | TRBV6-5 | 14 | TRBJ2-3 | .
CASSLAGGGVQTYEQYF | TGTGCCAGCAGCTTAGCCGGGGGAGGTGTCCAAACCTACGAGCAGTACTTC | . | TRBV7-9 | 17 | TRBJ2-7 | .
CATSGAGGDQPQHF | TGTGCCACCAGTGGGGCGGGGGGGGATCAGCCCCAGCATTTT | . | TRBV24-1 | 14 | TRBJ1-5 | .
CASSDTRAETQYF | TGTGCCAGCAGTGATACCAGGGCCGAGACCCAGTACTTC | . | TRBV6-1 | 13 | TRBJ2-5 | .
CASSVTGTEKTYGYTF | TGTGCCAGCAGCGTTACCGGGACAGAAAAAACCTATGGCTACACCTTC | . | TRBV7-9 | 16 | TRBJ1-2 | TRBD1
CASSLRTGENYEQYF | TGTGCCAGCAGCCTCCGGACAGGGGAAAACTACGAGCAGTACTTC | . | TRBV9 | 15 | TRBJ2-7 | TRBD1
CASSNRVGSEAFF | TGTGCCAGCAGCAACAGGGTCGGTTCTGAAGCTTTCTTT | . | TRBV6-5 | 13 | TRBJ1-1 | .
CASSPPRDRGRFEQYF | TGTGCCAGCAGTCCACCCCGGGACAGGGGGCGCTTCGAGCAGTACTTC | . | TRBV28 | 16 | TRBJ2-7 | TRBD1
CASSSTTGGNYGYTF | TGTGCCAGCAGTTCCACGACAGGGGGCAACTATGGCTACACCTTC | . | TRBV6-5 | 15 | TRBJ1-2 | TRBD1
CASKLQATANYGYTF | TGTGCCAGCAAACTACAGGCTACAGCTAACTATGGCTACACCTTC | . | TRBV6-5 | 15 | TRBJ1-2 | .
CASSEAPLGTYDQPQHF | TGTGCCAGCAGTGAAGCGCCCCTCGGGACTTACGATCAGCCCCAGCATTTT | . | TRBV6-1 | 17 | TRBJ1-5 | .
CASSSRFGQIDTNYQPQHF | TGTGCCAGCAGTTCCCGTTTTGGACAGATCGACACTAACTATCAGCCCCAGCATTTT | few | TRBV28 | 19 | TRBJ1-5 | .
CASSLGQGARYGYTF | TGCGCCAGCAGCTTGGGACAGGGGGCCCGGTATGGCTACACCTTC | . | TRBV5-1 | 15 | TRBJ1-2 | TRBD1
CASSPRQDTYEQYF | TGTGCCAGCAGCCCCAGACAGGACACCTACGAGCAGTACTTC | . | TRBV4-2 | 14 | TRBJ2-7 | .
CASAFNSGSLDGYTF | TGTGCTAGTGCCTTCAACTCAGGGTCTCTTGATGGCTACACCTTC | few | TRBV12-5 | 15 | TRBJ1-2 | .
CASSRTGFYGYTF | TGTGCCAGCAGCAGGACAGGCTTCTATGGCTACACCTTC | . | TRBV11-2 | 13 | TRBJ1-2 | TRBD1
CASSRSGRAWNEQFF | TGTGCCAGCAGTCGTAGCGGGAGGGCCTGGAATGAGCAGTTCTTC | . | TRBV6-2/TRBV6-3 | 15 | TRBJ2-1 | TRBD2
CASSFTREQFF | TGTGCCAGCAGCTTCACTCGAGAGCAGTTCTTC | . | TRBV5-6 | 11 | TRBJ2-1 | .
CASSSPDWNTEAFF | TGTGCCAGCAGCTCCCCGGACTGGAACACTGAAGCTTTCTTT | . | TRBV7-2 | 14 | TRBJ1-1 | .
CASRPTGFNNEQFF | TGCGCCAGCAGACCGACAGGGTTTAACAATGAGCAGTTCTTC | . | TRBV23-1 | 14 | TRBJ2-1 | TRBD1
CSVGDRRRWDTQYF | TGCAGCGTTGGAGACAGGAGGAGGTGGGATACGCAGTATTTT | few | TRBV29-1 | 14 | TRBJ2-3 | .